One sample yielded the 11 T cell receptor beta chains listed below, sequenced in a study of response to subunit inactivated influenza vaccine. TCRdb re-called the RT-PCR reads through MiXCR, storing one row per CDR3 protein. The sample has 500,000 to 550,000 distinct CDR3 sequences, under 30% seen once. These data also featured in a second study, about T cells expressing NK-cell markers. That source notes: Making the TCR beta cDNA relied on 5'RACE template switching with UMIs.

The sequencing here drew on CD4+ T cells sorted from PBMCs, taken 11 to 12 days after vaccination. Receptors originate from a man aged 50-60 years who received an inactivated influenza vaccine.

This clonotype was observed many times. The CDR3 loop is CAISERSGNTIYF. CDR3 bases: TGTGCCATCAGTGAGCGTTCTGGAAACACCATATATTTT. V gene TRBV10-3 combines with J gene TRBJ1-3; D remains ambiguous. The length of the CDR3 is 13 residues. Germline assignment: CDR1 ENHRY and CDR2 SYGVKD. Trimming stripped 2 bases from V and 1 base from J, with 3 bases between.

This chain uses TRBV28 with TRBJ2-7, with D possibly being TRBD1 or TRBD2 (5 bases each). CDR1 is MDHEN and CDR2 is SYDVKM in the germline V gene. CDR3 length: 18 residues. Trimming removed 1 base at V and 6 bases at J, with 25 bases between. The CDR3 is CASSLSDGTPAEVGEQYF. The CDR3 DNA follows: TGTGCCAGCAGTTTATCCGACGGGACCCCGGCGGAGGTAGGCGAGCAGTACTTC.

In DNA form, the CDR3 reads TGTGCCAGCAGGGGACAGGAGTTCTATGGCTACACCTTC. Translation gives CASRGQEFYGYTF. V and J are TRBV13 and TRBJ1-2; 8 bases map to TRBD1. CDR1 and CDR2 from the germline V gene are PRHDT and FYEKMQ (reference sequence). With 6 bases clipped from V and 4 bases from J, the junction kept 4 bases outside the gene matches. The CDR3 length is 13 residues. Full variable domain (outside the CDR3, taken from reference TRBV13 and TRBJ1-2): AAGVIQSPRHLIKEKRETATLKCYPIPRHDTVYWYQQGPGQDPQFLISFYEKMQSDKGSIPDRFSAQQFSDYHSELNMSSLELGDSALYFCASRGQEFYGYTFGSGTRLTVV.

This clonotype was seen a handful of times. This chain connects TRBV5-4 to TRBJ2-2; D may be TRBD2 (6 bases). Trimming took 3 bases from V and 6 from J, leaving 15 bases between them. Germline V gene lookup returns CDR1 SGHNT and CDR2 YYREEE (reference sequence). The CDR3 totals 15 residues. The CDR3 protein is CASSSDRREPGELFF. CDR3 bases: TGTGCCAGCAGCTCAGATAGGAGGGAACCCGGGGAGCTGTTTTTT.

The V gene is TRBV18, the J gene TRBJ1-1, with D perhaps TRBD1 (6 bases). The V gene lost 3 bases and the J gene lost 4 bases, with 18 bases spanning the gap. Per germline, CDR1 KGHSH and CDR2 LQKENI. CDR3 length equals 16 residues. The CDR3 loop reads CASSPRQTGGGTEAFF. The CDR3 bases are TGTGCCAGCTCACCTAGACAGACCGGAGGGGGCACTGAAGCTTTCTTT.

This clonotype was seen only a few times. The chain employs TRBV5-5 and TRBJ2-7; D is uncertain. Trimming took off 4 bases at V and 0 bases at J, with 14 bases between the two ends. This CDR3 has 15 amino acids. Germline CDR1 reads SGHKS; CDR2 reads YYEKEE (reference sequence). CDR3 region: CASSPREQSSYEQYF. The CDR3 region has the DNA TGTGCCAGCAGCCCAAGAGAGCAGAGCTCCTACGAGCAGTACTTC.

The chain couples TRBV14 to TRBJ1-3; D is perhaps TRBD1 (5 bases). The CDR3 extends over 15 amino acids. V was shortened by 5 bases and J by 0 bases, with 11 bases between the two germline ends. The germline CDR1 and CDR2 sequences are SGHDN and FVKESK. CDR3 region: CASSRHGGSGNTIYF. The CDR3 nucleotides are TGTGCCAGCAGCAGACACGGGGGCTCTGGAAACACCATATATTTT. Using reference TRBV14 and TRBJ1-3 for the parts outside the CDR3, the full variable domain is EAGVTQFPSHSVIEKGQTVTLRCDPISGHDNLYWYRRVMGKEIKFLLHFVKESKQDESGMPNNRFLAERTGGTYSTLKVQPAELEDSGVYFCASSRHGGSGNTIYFGEGSWLTVV.

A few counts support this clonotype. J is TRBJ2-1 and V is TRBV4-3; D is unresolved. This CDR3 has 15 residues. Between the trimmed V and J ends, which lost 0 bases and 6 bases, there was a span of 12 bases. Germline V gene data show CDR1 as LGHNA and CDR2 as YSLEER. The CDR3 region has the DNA TGCGCCAGCAGCCAAGAAACGGCATCTGGCAATGAGCAGTTCTTC. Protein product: CASSQETASGNEQFF.

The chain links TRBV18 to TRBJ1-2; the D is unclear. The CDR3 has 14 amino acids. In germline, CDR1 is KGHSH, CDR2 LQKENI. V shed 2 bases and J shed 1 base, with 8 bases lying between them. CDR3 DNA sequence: TGTGCCAGCTCACCAAGGGAGTTTAACTATGGCTACACCTTC. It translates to CASSPREFNYGYTF.

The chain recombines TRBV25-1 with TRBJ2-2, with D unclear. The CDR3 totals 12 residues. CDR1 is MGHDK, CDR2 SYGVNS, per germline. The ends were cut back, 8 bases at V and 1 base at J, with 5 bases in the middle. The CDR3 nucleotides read TGTGCCAGCTGCGGGAACACCGGGGAGCTGTTTTTT. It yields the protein CASCGNTGELFF.

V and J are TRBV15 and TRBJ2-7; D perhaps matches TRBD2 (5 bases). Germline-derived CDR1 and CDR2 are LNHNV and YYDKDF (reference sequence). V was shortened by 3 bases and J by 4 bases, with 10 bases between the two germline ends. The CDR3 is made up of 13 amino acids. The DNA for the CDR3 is TGTGCCACCAGCAGCCTACCGGGGTACGAGCAGTACTTC. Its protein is CATSSLPGYEQYF.